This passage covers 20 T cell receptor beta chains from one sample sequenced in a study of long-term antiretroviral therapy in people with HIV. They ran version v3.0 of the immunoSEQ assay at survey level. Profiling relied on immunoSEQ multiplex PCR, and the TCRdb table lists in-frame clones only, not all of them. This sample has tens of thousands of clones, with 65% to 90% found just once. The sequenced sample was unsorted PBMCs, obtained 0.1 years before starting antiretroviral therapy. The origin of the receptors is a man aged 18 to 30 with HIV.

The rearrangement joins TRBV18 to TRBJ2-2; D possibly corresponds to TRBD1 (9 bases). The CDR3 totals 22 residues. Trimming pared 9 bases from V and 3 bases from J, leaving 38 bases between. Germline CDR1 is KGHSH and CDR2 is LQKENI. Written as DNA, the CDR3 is TGTGCCAGGCCCCCTGGGGGACAGGGATCATTTAGCGGGAAAATCGACACCGGGGAGCTGTTTTTT. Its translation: CARPPGGQGSFSGKIDTGELFF.

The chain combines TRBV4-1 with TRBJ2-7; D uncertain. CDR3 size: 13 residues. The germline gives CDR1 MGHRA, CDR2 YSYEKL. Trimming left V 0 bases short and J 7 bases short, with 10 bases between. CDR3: CASSQDRAGEQYF. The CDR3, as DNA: TGCGCCAGCAGCCAAGATCGGGCAGGAGAGCAGTACTTC.

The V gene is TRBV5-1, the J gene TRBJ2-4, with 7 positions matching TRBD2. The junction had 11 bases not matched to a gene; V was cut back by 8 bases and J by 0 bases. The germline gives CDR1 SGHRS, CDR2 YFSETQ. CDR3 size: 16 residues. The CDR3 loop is CARGGEGVLAKNIQYF. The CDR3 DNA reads TGCGCCAGGGGGGGGGAAGGGGTACTAGCCAAAAACATTCAGTACTTC.

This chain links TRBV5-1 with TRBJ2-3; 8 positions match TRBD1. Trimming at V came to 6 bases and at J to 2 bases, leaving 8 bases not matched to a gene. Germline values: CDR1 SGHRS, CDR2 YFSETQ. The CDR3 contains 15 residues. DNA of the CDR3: TGCGCCAGCACCGGGACAGGAACCTCCACAGATACGCAGTATTTT. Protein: CASTGTGTSTDTQYF.

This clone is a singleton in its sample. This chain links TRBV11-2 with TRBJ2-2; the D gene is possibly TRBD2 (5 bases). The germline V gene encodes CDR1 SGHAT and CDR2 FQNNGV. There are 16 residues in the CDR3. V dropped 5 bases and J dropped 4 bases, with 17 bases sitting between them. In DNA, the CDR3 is TGTGCCAGCAGCCCCAACGGGGTACTAGTCACCGGGGAGCTGTTTTTT. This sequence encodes CASSPNGVLVTGELFF.

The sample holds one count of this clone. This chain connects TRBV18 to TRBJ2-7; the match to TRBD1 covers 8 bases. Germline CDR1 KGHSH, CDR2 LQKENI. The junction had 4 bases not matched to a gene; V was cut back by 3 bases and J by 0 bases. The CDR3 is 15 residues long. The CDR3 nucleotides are TGTGCCAGCTCACCCGGGACAGGTGACTCCTACGAGCAGTACTTC. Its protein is CASSPGTGDSYEQYF.

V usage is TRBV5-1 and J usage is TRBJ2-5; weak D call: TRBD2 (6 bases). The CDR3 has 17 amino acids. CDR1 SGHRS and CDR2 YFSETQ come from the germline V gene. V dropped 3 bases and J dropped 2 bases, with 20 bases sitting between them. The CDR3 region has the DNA TGCGCCAGCAGCTCCGGCTTAAGGAGGGCCGAACAAGAGACCCAGTACTTC. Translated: CASSSGLRRAEQETQYF.

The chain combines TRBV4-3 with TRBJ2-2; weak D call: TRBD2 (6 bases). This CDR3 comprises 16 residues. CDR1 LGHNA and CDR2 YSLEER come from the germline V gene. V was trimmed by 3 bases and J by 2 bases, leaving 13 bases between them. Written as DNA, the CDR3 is TGCGCCAGCAGCCATTCCGGGACTGGAAACACCGGGGAGCTGTTTTTT. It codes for CASSHSGTGNTGELFF.

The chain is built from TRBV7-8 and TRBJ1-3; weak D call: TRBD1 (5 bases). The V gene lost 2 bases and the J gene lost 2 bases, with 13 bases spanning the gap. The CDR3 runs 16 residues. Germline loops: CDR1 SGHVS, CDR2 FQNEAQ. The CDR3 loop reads CASSLSTGPAGNTIYF. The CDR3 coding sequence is TGTGCCAGCAGCTTATCTACAGGTCCCGCTGGAAACACCATATATTTT.

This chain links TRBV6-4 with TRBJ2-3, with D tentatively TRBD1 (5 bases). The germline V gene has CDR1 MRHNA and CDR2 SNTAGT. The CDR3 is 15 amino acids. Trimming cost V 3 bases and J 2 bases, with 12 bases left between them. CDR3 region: CASSEGPRPTDTQYF. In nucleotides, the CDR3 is TGTGCCAGCAGTGAGGGGCCCCGGCCCACAGATACGCAGTATTTT.

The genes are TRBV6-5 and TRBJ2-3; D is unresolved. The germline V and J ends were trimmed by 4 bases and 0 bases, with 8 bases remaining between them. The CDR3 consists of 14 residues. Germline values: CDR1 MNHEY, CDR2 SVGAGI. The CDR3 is CASSSTTSTDTQYF. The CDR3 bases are TGTGCCAGCAGTTCGACCACTAGCACAGATACGCAGTATTTT.

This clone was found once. The CDR3 protein is CASGKHEALEAFF. The CDR3 DNA reads TGTGCCAGCGGAAAGCACGAGGCCCTTGAAGCTTTCTTT. The V and J genes are TRBV27 and TRBJ1-1, with no clear D. The V gene's germline CDR1 is MNHEY and CDR2 SMNVEV (reference sequence). The CDR3 extends over 13 amino acids. V was shortened by 8 bases and J by 7 bases, with 17 bases between the two germline ends.

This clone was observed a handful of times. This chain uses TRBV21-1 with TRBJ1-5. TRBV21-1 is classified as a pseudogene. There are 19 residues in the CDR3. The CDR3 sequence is CASSKDDMRCRPGYQPQHF. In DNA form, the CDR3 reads TGTGCCAGCAGCAAAGACGATATGAGGTGCAGGCCGGGATATCAGCCCCAGCATTTT.

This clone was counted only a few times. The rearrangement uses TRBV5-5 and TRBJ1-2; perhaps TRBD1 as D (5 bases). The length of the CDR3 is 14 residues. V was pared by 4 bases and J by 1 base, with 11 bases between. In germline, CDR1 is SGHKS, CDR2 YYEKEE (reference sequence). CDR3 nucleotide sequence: TGTGCCAGCAGCCCACTGGGGGGTAACTATGGCTACACCTTC. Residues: CASSPLGGNYGYTF.

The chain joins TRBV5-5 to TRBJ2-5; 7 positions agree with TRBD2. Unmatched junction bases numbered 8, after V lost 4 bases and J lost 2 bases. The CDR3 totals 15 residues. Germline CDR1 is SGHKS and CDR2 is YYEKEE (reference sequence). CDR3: CASSGSLGRQETQYF. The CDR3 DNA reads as TGTGCCAGCAGCGGGTCCCTCGGGAGGCAAGAGACCCAGTACTTC. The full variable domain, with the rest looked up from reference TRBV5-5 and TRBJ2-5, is DAGVTQSPTHLIKTRGQQVTLRCSPISGHKSVSWYQQVLGQGPQFIFQYYEKEERGRGNFPDRFSARQFPNYSSELNVNALLLGDSALYLCASSGSLGRQETQYFGPGTRLLVL.

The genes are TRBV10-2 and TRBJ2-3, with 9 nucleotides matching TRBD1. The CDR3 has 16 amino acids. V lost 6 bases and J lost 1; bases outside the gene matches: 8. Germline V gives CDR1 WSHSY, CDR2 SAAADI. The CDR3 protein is CASSAKGQGRTDTQYF. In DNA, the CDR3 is TGCGCCAGCAGCGCGAAGGGACAGGGCCGCACAGATACGCAGTATTTT.

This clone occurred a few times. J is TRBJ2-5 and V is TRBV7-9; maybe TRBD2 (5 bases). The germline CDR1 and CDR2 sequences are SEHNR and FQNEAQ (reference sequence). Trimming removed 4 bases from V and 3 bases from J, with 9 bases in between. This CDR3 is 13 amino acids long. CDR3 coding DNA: TGTGCCAGCAGCTGGGCCGGGGAAGAGACCCAGTACTTC. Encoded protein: CASSWAGEETQYF.

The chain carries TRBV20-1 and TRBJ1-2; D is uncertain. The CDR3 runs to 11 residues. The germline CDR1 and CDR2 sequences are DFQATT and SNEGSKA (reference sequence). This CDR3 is CSSEETYGYTF. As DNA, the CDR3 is TGCAGCTCCGAGGAGACCTATGGCTACACCTTC.

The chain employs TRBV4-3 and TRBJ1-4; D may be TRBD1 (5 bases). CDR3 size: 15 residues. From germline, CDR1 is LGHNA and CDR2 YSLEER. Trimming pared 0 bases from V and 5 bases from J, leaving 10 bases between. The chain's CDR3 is CASSQDTGSNEKLFF. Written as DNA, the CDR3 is TGCGCCAGCAGCCAAGATACAGGCTCCAATGAAAAACTGTTTTTT.

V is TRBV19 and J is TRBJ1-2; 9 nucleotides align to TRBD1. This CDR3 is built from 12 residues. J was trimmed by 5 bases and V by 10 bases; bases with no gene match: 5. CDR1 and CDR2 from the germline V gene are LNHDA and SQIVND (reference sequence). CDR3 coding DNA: TGTGCCACCGGGACAGGGCCTTATGGCTACACCTTC. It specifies CATGTGPYGYTF. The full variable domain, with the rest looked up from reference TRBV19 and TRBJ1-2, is DGGITQSPKYLFRKEGQNVTLSCEQNLNHDAMYWYRQDPGQGLRLIYYSQIVNDFQKGDIAEGYSVSREKKESFPLTVTSAQKNPTAFYLCATGTGPYGYTFGSGTRLTVV.